Sequencing of this T cell receptor beta chain was carried out in a study of T cell responses to AZD1222 COVID-19 vaccine. Study-level results: The donors showed a predominance of white British ancestry and of females, with possible underestimation of clonal diversity. Only five or six people who got AZD1222 tested seropositive at baseline. Across the whole spike, CD4 TCRs peaked at regions 160-218 and 743-854.

Worth noting for this clone: Its antigen is undetermined.

TCRdb's table, derived via immunoSEQ multiplex PCR, lists solely in-frame clones and lacks some. The sample contains around 100,000 clones, approximately 83% of which appear only once. Germline V lookup: CDR1 MNHNS, CDR2 SASEGT. V was cut by 2 bases and J by 2 bases, with 10 bases left in between. CDR3 length: 14 residues. This sequence originates from an adult in good health. The specimen comprised peripheral blood, sampled on day 0 of AZD1222 vaccination. This chain links TRBV6-1 with TRBJ2-7; perhaps TRBD1 as D (5 bases). The CDR3, as DNA: TGTGCCAGCAGTGAAAACGCAGGGCCCTACGAGCAGTACTTC. Its translation: CASSENAGPYEQYF.